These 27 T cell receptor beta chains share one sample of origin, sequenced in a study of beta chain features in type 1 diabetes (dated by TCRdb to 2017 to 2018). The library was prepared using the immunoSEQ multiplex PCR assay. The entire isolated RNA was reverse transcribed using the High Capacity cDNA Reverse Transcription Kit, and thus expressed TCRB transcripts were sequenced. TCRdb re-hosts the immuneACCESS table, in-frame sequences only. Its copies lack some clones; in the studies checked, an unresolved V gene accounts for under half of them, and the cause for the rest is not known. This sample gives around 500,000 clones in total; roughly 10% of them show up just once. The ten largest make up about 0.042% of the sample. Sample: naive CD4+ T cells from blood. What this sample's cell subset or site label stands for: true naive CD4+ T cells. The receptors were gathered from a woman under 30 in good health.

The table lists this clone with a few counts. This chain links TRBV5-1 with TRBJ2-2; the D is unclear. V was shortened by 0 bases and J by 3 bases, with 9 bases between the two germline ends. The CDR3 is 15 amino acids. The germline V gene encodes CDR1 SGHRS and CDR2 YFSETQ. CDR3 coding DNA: TGCGCCAGCAGCTTGGCGTTGACTGACACCGGGGAGCTGTTTTTT. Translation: CASSLALTDTGELFF.

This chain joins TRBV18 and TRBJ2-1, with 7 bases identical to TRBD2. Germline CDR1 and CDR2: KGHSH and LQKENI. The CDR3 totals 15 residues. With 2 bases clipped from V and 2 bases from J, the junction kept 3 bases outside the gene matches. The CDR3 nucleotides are TGTGCCAGCTCACCAATAGCGGGTACCTACAATGAGCAGTTCTTC. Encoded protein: CASSPIAGTYNEQFF.

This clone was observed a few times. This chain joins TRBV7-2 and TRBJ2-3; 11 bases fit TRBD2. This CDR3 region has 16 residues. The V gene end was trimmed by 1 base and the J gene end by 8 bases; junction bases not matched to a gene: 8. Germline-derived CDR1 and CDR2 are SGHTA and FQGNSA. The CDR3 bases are TGTGCCAGCAGCTTAGGACTAGCGGGGCCCGAGGGTACGCAGTATTTT. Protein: CASSLGLAGPEGTQYF.

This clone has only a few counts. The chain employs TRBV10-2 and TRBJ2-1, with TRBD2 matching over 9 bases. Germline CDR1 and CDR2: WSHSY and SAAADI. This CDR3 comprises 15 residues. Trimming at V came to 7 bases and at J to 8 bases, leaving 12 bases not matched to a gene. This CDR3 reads CASTQREDFVDEQFF. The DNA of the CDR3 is TGCGCCAGCACACAGCGGGAGGATTTTGTCGATGAGCAGTTCTTC.

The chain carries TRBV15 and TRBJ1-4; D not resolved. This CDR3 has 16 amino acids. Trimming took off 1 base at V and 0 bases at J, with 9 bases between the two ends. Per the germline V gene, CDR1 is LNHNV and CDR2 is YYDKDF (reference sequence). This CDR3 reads CATSRAYPATNEKLFF. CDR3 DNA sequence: TGTGCCACCAGCAGAGCCTATCCGGCAACTAATGAAAAACTGTTTTTT. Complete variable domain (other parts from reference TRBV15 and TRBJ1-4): DAMVIQNPRYQVTQFGKPVTLSCSQTLNHNVMYWYQQKSSQAPKLLFHYYDKDFNNEADTPDNFQSRRPNTSFCFLDIRSPGLGDTAMYLCATSRAYPATNEKLFFGSGTQLSVL.

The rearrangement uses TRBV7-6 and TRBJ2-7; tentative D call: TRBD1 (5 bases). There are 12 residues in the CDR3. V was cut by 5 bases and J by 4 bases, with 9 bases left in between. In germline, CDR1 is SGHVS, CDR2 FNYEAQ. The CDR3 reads CASSQTGYEQYF. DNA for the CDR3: TGTGCCAGCAGCCAAACAGGATACGAGCAGTACTTC.

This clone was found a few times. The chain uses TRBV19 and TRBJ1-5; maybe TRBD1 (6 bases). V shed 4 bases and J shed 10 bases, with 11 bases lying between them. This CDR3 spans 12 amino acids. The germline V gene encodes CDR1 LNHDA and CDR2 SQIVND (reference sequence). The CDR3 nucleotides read TGTGCCAGTAGTACCCGGGACATCCCCCAGCATTTT. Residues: CASSTRDIPQHF.

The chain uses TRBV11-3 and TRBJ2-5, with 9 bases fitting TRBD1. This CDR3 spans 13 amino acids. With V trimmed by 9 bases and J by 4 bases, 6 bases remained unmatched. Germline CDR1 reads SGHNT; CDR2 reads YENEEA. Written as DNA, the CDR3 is TGTGCCAGTGGGACAGGGTCGGGAGAGACCCAGTACTTC. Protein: CASGTGSGETQYF.

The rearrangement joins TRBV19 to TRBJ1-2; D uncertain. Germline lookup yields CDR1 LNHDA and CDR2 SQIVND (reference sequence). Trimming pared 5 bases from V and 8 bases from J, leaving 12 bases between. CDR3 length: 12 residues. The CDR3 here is CASSWTRYGYTF. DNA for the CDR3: TGTGCCAGTAGTTGGACGAGGTACGGCTACACCTTC.

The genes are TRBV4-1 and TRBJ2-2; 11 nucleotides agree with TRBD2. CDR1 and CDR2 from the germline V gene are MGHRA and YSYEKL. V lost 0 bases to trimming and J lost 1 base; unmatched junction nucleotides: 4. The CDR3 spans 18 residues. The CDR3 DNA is TGCGCCAGCAGCCAAGATCCTACTAGCGGGAGGAACACCGGGGAGCTGTTTTTT. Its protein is CASSQDPTSGRNTGELFF.

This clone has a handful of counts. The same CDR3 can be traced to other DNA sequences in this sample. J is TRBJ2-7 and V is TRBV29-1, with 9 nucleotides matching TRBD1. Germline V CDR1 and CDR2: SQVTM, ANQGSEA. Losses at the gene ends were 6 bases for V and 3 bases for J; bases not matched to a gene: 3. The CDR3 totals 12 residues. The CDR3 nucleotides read TGCAGCGTACTGACAGGGGGCTACGAGCAGTACTTC. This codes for CSVLTGGYEQYF.

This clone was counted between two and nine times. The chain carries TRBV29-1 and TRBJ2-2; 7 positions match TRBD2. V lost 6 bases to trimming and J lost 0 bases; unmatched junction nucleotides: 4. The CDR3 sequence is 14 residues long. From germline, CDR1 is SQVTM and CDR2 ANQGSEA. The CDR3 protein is CSVGAGANTGELFF. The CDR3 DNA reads TGCAGCGTGGGCGCGGGGGCGAACACCGGGGAGCTGTTTTTT.

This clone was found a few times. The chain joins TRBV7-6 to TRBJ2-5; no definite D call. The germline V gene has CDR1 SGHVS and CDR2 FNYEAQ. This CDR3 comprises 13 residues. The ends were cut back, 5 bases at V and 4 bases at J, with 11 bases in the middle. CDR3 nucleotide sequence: TGTGCCAGCAGCACATTACTACGAGAGACCCAGTACTTC. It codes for CASSTLLRETQYF.

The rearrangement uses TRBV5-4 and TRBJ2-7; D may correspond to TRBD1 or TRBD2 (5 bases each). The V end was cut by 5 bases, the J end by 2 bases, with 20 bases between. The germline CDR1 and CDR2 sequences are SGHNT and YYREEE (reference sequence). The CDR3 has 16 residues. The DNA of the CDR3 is TGTGCCAGCAGGTTGAGACCCGGGACGGAAACCTACGAGCAGTACTTC. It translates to CASRLRPGTETYEQYF.

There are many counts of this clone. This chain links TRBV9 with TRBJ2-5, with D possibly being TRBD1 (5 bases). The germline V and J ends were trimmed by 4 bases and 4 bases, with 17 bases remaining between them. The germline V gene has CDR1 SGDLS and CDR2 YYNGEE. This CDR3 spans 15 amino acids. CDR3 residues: CASSPRQLRGETQYF. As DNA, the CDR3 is TGTGCCAGCAGCCCCCGACAGCTGCGAGGAGAGACCCAGTACTTC.

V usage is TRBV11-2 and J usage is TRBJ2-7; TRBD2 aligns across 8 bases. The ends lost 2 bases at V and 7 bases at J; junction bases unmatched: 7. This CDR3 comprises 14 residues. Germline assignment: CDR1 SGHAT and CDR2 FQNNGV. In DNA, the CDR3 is TGTGCCAGCAGCTTACCAGCGGGAGTGAGTGAGCAGTACTTC. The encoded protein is CASSLPAGVSEQYF.

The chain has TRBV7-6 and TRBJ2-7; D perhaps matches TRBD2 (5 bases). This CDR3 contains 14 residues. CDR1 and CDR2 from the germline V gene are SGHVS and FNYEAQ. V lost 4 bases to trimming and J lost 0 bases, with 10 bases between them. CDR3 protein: CASSSNDYSYEQYF. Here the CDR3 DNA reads TGTGCCAGCAGCTCAAACGACTACTCCTACGAGCAGTACTTC.

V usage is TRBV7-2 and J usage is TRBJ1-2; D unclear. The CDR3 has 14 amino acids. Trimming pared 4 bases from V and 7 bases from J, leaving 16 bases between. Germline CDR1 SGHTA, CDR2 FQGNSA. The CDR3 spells CASSSPGTLLGYTF. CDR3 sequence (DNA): TGTGCCAGCAGCTCCCCCGGAACTCTTCTTGGCTACACCTTC.

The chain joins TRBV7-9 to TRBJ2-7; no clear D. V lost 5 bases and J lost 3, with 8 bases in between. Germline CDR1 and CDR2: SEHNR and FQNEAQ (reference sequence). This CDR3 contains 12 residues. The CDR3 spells CASSLTLYEQYF. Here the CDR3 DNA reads TGTGCCAGCAGCCTCACGCTCTACGAGCAGTACTTC.

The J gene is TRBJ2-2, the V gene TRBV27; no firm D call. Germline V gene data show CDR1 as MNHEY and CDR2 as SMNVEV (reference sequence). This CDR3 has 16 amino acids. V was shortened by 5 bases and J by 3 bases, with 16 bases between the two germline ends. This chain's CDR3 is CASSRSPLVDTGELFF. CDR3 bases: TGTGCCAGCAGTCGGTCACCGCTGGTGGACACCGGGGAGCTGTTTTTT.

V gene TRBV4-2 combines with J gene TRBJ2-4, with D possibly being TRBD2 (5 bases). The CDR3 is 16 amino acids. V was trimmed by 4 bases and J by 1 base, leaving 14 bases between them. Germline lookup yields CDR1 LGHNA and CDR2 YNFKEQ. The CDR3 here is CASSLPPGNAKNIQYF. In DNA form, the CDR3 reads TGTGCCAGCAGCCTACCACCCGGGAATGCCAAAAACATTCAGTACTTC.

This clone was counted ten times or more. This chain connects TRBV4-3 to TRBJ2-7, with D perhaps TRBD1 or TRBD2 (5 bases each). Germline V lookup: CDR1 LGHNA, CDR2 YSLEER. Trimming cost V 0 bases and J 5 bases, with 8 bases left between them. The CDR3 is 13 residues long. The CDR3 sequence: CASSQDGGDEQYF. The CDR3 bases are TGCGCCAGCAGCCAAGATGGGGGAGACGAGCAGTACTTC.

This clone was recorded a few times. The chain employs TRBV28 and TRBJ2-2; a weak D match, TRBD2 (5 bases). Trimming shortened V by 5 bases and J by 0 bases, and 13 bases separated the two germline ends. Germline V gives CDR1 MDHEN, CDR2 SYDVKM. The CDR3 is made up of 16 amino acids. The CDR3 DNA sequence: TGTGCCAGCAGTCCCCCGGGGTCCCCGAACACCGGGGAGCTGTTTTTT. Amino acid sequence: CASSPPGSPNTGELFF. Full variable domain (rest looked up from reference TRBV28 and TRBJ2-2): DVKVTQSSRYLVKRTGEKVFLECVQDMDHENMFWYRQDPGLGLRLIYFSYDVKMKEKGDIPEGYSVSREKKERFSLILESASTNQTSMYLCASSPPGSPNTGELFFGEGSRLTVL.

This CDR3 reads CASSPEAIEQFF. Here the CDR3 DNA reads TGTGCCAGCAGCCCCGAAGCGATTGAGCAGTTCTTC. The chain joins TRBV7-9 to TRBJ2-1; D gene ambiguous. The CDR3 has 12 amino acids. V lost 5 bases, J lost 9 bases, and 11 bases lay in between. Germline CDR1 and CDR2: SEHNR and FQNEAQ (reference sequence).

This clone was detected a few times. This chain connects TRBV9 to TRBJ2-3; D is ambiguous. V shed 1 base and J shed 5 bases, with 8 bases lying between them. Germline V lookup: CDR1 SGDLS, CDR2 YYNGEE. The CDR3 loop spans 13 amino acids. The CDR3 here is CASSVIWGDTQYF. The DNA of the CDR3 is TGTGCCAGCAGCGTAATCTGGGGAGATACGCAGTATTTT.

The CDR3 loop reads CSVGMDGYTF. The CDR3, as DNA: TGCAGCGTGGGTATGGATGGCTACACCTTC. The chain employs TRBV29-1 and TRBJ1-2; D gene ambiguous. The V end lost 6 bases, the J end lost 6 bases, and 8 bases lay between the germline ends. The CDR3 runs to 10 residues. Germline V gives CDR1 SQVTM, CDR2 ANQGSEA.

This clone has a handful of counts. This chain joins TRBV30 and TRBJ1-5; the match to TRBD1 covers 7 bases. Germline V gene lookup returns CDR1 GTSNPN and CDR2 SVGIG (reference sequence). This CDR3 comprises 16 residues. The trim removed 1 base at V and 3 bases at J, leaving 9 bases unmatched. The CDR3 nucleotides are TGTGCCTGGAGTGGGAAAGGGGGCACCTACAATCAGCCCCAGCATTTT. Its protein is CAWSGKGGTYNQPQHF.